The 9 T cell receptor beta chains reported below all come from one sample, sequenced in a study of cytotoxic CD8 clonotypes in ibrutinib-treated CLL. Method: immunoSEQ multiplex PCR; TCRdb's copy keeps in-frame clones and lacks some. The table records around 330,000 clones, 67% of them present only once. The sample in question was PBMCs, obtained after 36 months of ibrutinib treatment. The receptor source for this set is a human donor with chronic lymphocytic leukemia.

The rearrangement links TRBV6-6 to TRBJ2-5; D is perhaps TRBD1 (5 bases). The V end was cut by 7 bases, the J end by 4 bases, with 13 bases between. The germline gives CDR1 MNHNY, CDR2 SVGAGI (reference sequence). The CDR3 is 13 residues long. Here the CDR3 DNA reads TGTGCCAGCACCTGGGGCACCTCAGAGACCCAGTACTTC. Translation: CASTWGTSETQYF.

A few counts support this clone. The chain combines TRBV4-2 with TRBJ1-2, with TRBD1 identical over 8 bases. Per the germline V gene, CDR1 is LGHNA and CDR2 is YNFKEQ. Trimming at V came to 3 bases and at J to 7 bases, leaving 4 bases not matched to a gene. CDR3 length equals 13 residues. This CDR3 reads CASSQDRVTGYTF. DNA for the CDR3: TGTGCCAGCAGCCAGGACAGGGTGACTGGCTACACCTTC.

The chain uses TRBV5-1 and TRBJ1-3, with TRBD1 identical over 8 bases. Per germline, CDR1 SGHRS and CDR2 YFSETQ. With 4 bases clipped from V and 0 bases from J, the junction kept 15 bases outside the gene matches. The CDR3 consists of 19 residues. CDR3 in DNA: TGCGCCAGCAGCCCATCTACCGGGACAGGCCTATTCTCTGGAAACACCATATATTTT. Amino acid sequence: CASSPSTGTGLFSGNTIYF.

This clone has a handful of counts. The V call is TRBV2, the J call TRBJ2-2; TRBD1 agrees at 7 bases. The CDR3 extends over 14 amino acids. Germline V gene data show CDR1 as SNHLY and CDR2 as FYNNEI. The V segment lost 10 bases and the J segment 2 bases; nucleotides outside the gene matches: 7. The CDR3 reads CATQRDRNTGELFF. The CDR3 DNA reads as TGTGCCACTCAAAGGGACAGAAACACCGGGGAGCTGTTTTTT.

This clone has a handful of counts. The chain employs TRBV29-1 and TRBJ1-5; unclear D gene. Germline loops: CDR1 SQVTM, CDR2 ANQGSEA. V was trimmed by 3 bases and J by 4 bases, leaving 4 bases between them. The CDR3 loop spans 11 amino acids. The CDR3 coding sequence is TGCAGCGTTGACTCTAATCAGCCCCAGCATTTT. Translating it yields CSVDSNQPQHF.

This chain uses TRBV19 with TRBJ1-5; D is unresolved. There are 16 residues in the CDR3. CDR1 is LNHDA and CDR2 is SQIVND in the germline V gene (reference sequence). Trimming removed 0 bases at V and 0 bases at J, with 9 bases between. The CDR3 sequence is CASSIETASSNQPQHF. The DNA of the CDR3 is TGTGCCAGTAGTATAGAGACGGCGAGTAGCAATCAGCCCCAGCATTTT.

CDR3: CSGGLAGGREQYF. The CDR3 DNA sequence: TGCAGCGGTGGACTAGCGGGAGGACGCGAGCAGTACTTC. The chain couples TRBV29-1 to TRBJ2-7; 14 positions agree with TRBD2. This CDR3 is 13 amino acids long. J gave up 6 bases and V 7 bases, and 5 bases lay outside the gene matches. Germline CDR1 is SQVTM and CDR2 is ANQGSEA.

V gene TRBV6-1 combines with J gene TRBJ1-4, with TRBD1 matching over 7 bases. The CDR3 has 14 residues. Germline V gene sequence: CDR1 MNHNS, CDR2 SASEGT. V was clipped by 7 bases and J by 3 bases; unmatched bases: 5. CDR3 DNA: TGTGCCAGCATACCGGGGACAGCTAATGAAAAACTGTTTTTT. It translates to CASIPGTANEKLFF.

The sample holds a few counts of this clone. The rearrangement links TRBV19 to TRBJ1-5; TRBD1 matches at 7 bases. After removal of 7 bases from V and 3 bases from J, the junction contained 6 bases not matched to a gene. CDR1 and CDR2 (germline): LNHDA, SQIVND (reference sequence). This CDR3 comprises 14 residues. The CDR3 protein is CASTLTGANQPQHF. CDR3 DNA: TGTGCCAGTACCCTAACAGGGGCCAATCAGCCCCAGCATTTT.